Below, 8 T cell receptor beta chains from the same sample are listed, as sequenced in a study of T cells after yellow fever vaccination. TCRdb itself ran the 5' RACE reads through MiXCR, one entry per CDR3 protein. The sample has just under 600,000 distinct CDR3 sequences, roughly 12% seen once. The sample was PBMCs, taken on the day of the yellow fever booster vaccination. These TCRs come from a man aged 25 to 45 who received the YFV17D yellow fever vaccine.

V is TRBV28 and J is TRBJ2-2, with 11 bases matching TRBD2. J lost 7 bases, V lost 6 bases, and 10 bases had no gene match. Per germline, CDR1 MDHEN and CDR2 SYDVKM. This CDR3 is 16 amino acids long. The DNA for the CDR3 is TGTGCCAGCAGGATACTAGCGGGAGCGGGCCTCGGGGAGCTGTTTTTT. It specifies CASRILAGAGLGELFF.

V usage is TRBV6-5 and J usage is TRBJ2-7, with D possibly being TRBD1 (5 bases). Germline loops: CDR1 MNHEY, CDR2 SVGAGI. The CDR3 is made up of 16 amino acids. The V gene lost 0 bases and the J gene lost 1 base, with 13 bases spanning the gap. Written as DNA, the CDR3 is TGTGCCAGCAGTTACTCGTCCTCGGACACATCCTACGAGCAGTACTTC. Encoded protein: CASSYSSSDTSYEQYF.

V usage is TRBV20-1 and J usage is TRBJ2-3; TRBD2 matches 10 bases. CDR3 length equals 16 residues. Germline V gene data show CDR1 as DFQATT and CDR2 as SNEGSKA (reference sequence). The CDR3 loop is CCAWGPLAGDADTQYF. The CDR3 DNA is TGCTGCGCCTGGGGCCCTCTAGCGGGAGATGCAGATACGCAGTATTTT.

This clonotype was counted only a few times. The chain is built from TRBV7-2 and TRBJ1-6; perhaps TRBD1 as D (6 bases). V was pared by 3 bases and J by 7 bases, with 10 bases between. The CDR3 covers 14 residues. CDR1 and CDR2 (germline): SGHTA, FQGNSA. The CDR3 coding sequence is TGTGCCAGCAGCTTCAGGACAGAAAATTCACCCCTCCACTTT. Translated: CASSFRTENSPLHF.

This clonotype has at least ten counts. The rearrangement joins TRBV12-3 or TRBV12-4 to TRBJ2-1; 10 nucleotides line up with TRBD2. The V and J ends lost 6 bases and 9 bases, in that order; junction bases with no gene match: 11. The CDR3 sequence is 15 residues long. This chain's CDR3 is CASSLSGRDGGEQFF. In nucleotides, the CDR3 is TGTGCCAGCAGCCTCAGCGGGAGGGACGGGGGTGAGCAGTTCTTC.

The chain links TRBV10-3 to TRBJ2-2; 7 nucleotides agree with TRBD1. CDR1 and CDR2 (germline): ENHRY, SYGVKD. The CDR3 is 16 residues long. J was trimmed by 1 base and V by 4 bases; bases with no gene match: 6. CDR3 loop: CAISGTGQKNTGELFF. DNA for the CDR3: TGTGCCATCAGTGGCACGGGACAGAAGAACACCGGGGAGCTGTTTTTT.

V usage is TRBV30 and J usage is TRBJ2-7; D might be TRBD1 (5 bases). Germline loops: CDR1 GTSNPN, CDR2 SVGIG (reference sequence). Trimming pared 1 base from V and 5 bases from J, leaving 12 bases between. The CDR3 has 13 residues. CDR3 in amino acids: CAWSGGPVHEQYF. The DNA of the CDR3 is TGTGCCTGGAGTGGGGGCCCGGTCCACGAGCAGTACTTC.

The chain links TRBV11-2 to TRBJ1-6; D uncertain. Germline V gene lookup returns CDR1 SGHAT and CDR2 FQNNGV. The CDR3 contains 11 residues. Trimming pared 0 bases from V and 14 bases from J, leaving 5 bases between. The CDR3 protein is CASSLDITLHF. The CDR3 nucleotides are TGTGCCAGCAGCTTAGATATTACCCTCCACTTT.